What follows is one TCR beta chain and its context. This clone has more than one count but fewer than ten. Its antigen remains undetermined. No much larger clone exists at a distance of one base, and base qualities are not known. The time point label for this specimen denotes: about 28 days (+/-7) after the second vaccine dose. Because spike-specific TCR depth and breadth did not differ between the two schedules, AZD1222 recipients who got a second dose at roughly 4 weeks were pooled with those who got a second dose at roughly 12 weeks. Samples from vaccinated people were obtained from the UK trials COV001 and COV002, which included a single-blind randomized controlled phase 2/3 trial of AZD1222 (ChAdOx1 nCoV-19) in healthy adults. Trial participant PBMC samples were collected at day 0 and day 28 after the second dose for TCRbeta chain sequencing. These data originate in a study of T cell responses to AZD1222 COVID-19 vaccine (dated by TCRdb to the early 2020s). Broadly, across the study: TCR sequencing covered more than 230 trial participants: 200 to 210 given two doses of AZD1222 and some 25 given two doses of MenACWY control vaccine. Trial participants were enrolled by age into subgroups of 18-55, 56-69 and 70-plus years, and about 150, 27 and 61 TCR-sequenced participants, respectively, were included in these subgroups. Study-wide conclusions, independent of this receptor: Epitopes outside the regions mutated in the B.1.351 and B.1.1.7 variants were reportedly recognized by nearly half of the unique spike-specific TCRs. Participants were mostly white British and included more females than males, and it was suggested by the authors that clonal diversity may have been underestimated. The whole spike protein was spanned by vaccine-associated CD4 TCRs, and dominant responses were seen in regions 160-218 and 743-854. A significant rise in spike-specific TCR breadth and depth was observed after two AZD1222 doses relative to day 0 and relative to MenACWY recipients. Because no day 14 peak-response samples were available, the repertoires could be characterized only after the peak T cell response. In the small 56-69-year group, the increase in depth fell short of significance, most likely because of low power. Conclusions about previously exposed vaccinees are limited, since just five or six AZD1222 recipients were seropositive for SARS-CoV-2 at baseline.

The CDR3 regions of human TCRbeta chains were analyzed by immunosequencing. In the original analysis: Repertoire TCRs were checked for matches against a reference library of SARS-CoV-2-specific TCRs that had been generated using the MIRA antigen-specificity platform. Breadth was defined as the fraction of unique TCRs that were SARS-CoV-2-associated. Depth was defined as the fraction of total T cells that were SARS-CoV-2-associated. Using the MIRA data, each spike-specific TCR was mapped to the spike region that the TCR reacts to and placed in a CD4 or CD8 class. Log10-transformed breadth and depth values were compared by one-way ANOVA with Sidak's multiple comparisons tests. Not all clones reach the TCRdb copy of this immuneACCESS table, which keeps in-frame sequences only. Checked studies attribute under half of the gap to unresolved V genes and leave the rest unexplained. The DNA gave D and trimming, while V, J and clone size come from that table. A total of just over 150,000 clones appear in this sample, over 70% of them only once. The ten largest account for about 9.8% of the sample.

The TCR originated in an adult who received the AZD1222 COVID-19 vaccine. The sample was peripheral blood, taken 28 days after the second AZD1222 dose.

The DNA sequence reads TGTGCCAGCGGGCCTGGACAGGGTCTACCCTACGAGCAGTACTTC. Its product reads: CASGPGQGLPYEQYF. This sequence uses TRBV6-6 and TRBJ2-7; the junction holds 8 bases that match TRBD1. For CDR1 and CDR2, the germline V gene (reference sequence) lists MNHNY and SVGAGI. Germline trimming: 8 bases from V, 2 bases from J; junction bases outside gene matches: 11. The CDR3 covers 15 residues, taking in both the cysteine and the phenylalanine. Left in the record is the CDR3 DNA by itself, 45 bases read in frame from the first base.